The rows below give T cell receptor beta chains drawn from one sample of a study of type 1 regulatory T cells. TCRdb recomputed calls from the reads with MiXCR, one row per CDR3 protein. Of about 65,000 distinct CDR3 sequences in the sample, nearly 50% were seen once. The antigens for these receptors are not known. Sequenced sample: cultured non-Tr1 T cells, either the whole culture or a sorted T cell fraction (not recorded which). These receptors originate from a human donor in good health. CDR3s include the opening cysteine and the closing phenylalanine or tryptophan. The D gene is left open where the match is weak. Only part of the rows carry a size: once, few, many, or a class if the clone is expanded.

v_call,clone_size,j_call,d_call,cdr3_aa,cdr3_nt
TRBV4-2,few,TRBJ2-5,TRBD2,CASSLSGGSDTQYF,TGTGCCAGCAGCCTCAGCGGGGGTTCGGATACCCAGTACTTC
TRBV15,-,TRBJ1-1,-,CATSRVGPNTEAFF,TGTGCCACCAGCAGAGTAGGCCCTAACACTGAAGCTTTCTTT
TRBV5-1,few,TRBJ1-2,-,CASSLRRGSDYGYTF,TGCGCCAGCAGCCTCCGCCGGGGGAGTGACTATGGCTACACCTTC
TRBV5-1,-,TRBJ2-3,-,CASSLEGRGTDTQYF,TGCGCCAGCAGCTTGGAGGGCAGGGGCACAGATACGCAGTATTTT
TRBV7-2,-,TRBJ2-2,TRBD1,CASSLSGGTGELFF,TGTGCCAGCAGCCTATCAGGGGGTACCGGGGAGCTGTTTTTT
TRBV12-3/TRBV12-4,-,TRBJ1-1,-,CASSRIGGRGEAFF,TGTGCCAGCAGCCGAATTGGGGGCCGGGGTGAAGCTTTCTTT
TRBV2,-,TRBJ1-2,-,CASSERTGNLVNYGYTF,TGTGCCAGCAGTGAACGCACAGGGAATTTAGTTAACTATGGCTACACCTTC
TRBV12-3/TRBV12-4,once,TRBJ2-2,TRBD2,CASRLVAGGTGELFF,TGTGCCAGCAGACTGGTAGCGGGGGGCACCGGGGAGCTGTTTTTT
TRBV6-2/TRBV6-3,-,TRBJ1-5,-,CASNPPNQPQHF,TGTGCCAGCAATCCCCCTAATCAGCCCCAGCATTTT
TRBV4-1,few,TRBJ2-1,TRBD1,CASSQVGQGHNEQFF,TGCGCCAGCAGCCAAGTGGGACAGGGACACAATGAGCAGTTCTTC
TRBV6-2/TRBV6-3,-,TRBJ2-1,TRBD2,CASSRRVAGNNEQFF,TGTGCCAGCAGTCGCCGGGTAGCGGGGAACAATGAGCAGTTCTTC
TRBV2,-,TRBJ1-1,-,CASRGGIMNTEAFF,TGTGCCAGCCGGGGGGGGATCATGAACACTGAAGCTTTCTTT
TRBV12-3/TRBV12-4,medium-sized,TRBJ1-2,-,CASSFRGQGGYTF,TGTGCCAGCAGTTTTCGGGGCCAAGGGGGCTACACCTTC
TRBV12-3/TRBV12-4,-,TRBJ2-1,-,CASINYNEQFF,TGTGCCAGCATTAACTACAATGAGCAGTTCTTC
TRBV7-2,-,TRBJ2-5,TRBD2,CASSLAWRGGEETQYF,TGTGCCAGCAGCTTAGCCTGGCGGGGGGGCGAGGAGACCCAGTACTTC
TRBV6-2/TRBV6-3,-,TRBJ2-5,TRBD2,CASRLGLVETQYF,TGTGCCAGCAGACTCGGACTAGTAGAGACCCAGTACTTC
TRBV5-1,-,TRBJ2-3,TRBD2,CASSLTSGDDTQYF,TGCGCCAGCAGCCTGACTAGCGGGGATGATACGCAGTATTTT
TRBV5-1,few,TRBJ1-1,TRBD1,CASRTGTEIYTEAFF,TGCGCCAGTCGGACCGGGACAGAAATATATACTGAAGCTTTCTTT
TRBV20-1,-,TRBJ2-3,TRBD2,CSAALGGSGTDTQYF,TGCAGTGCTGCCCTCGGGGGGAGCGGCACAGATACGCAGTATTTT
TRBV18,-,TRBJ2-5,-,CASSPNRETQYF,TGTGCCAGCTCACCAAATAGGGAGACCCAGTACTTC
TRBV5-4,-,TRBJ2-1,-,CASSGVTGASYNEQFF,TGTGCCAGCAGCGGGGTTACGGGGGCCTCCTACAATGAGCAATTCTTC
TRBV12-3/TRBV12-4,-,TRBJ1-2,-,CASSFDPYGYTF,TGTGCCAGCAGTTTCGACCCCTATGGCTACACCTTC
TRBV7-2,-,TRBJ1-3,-,CASSLYGEGNTIYF,TGCGCCAGCAGCTTATACGGGGAGGGAAACACCATATATTTT
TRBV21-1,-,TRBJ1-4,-,CASSNPRDSGEKLFF,TGTGCCAGCAGCAACCCCCGGGACAGCGGTGAAAAACTGTTTTTT
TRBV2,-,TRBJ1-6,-,CASSGYPDSPLHF,TGTGCCAGCAGTGGGTACCCGGATTCACCCCTCCACTTT
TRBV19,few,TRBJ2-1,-,CASSTRRLPHNEQFF,TGTGCCAGTAGTACTCGACGCTTGCCCCACAATGAGCAGTTCTTC
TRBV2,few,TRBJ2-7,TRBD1,CASSDRDRGTYEQYF,TGTGCCAGCAGTGATAGGGACAGGGGCACCTACGAGCAGTACTTC
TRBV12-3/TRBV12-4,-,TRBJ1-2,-,CASSQRGGYTF,TGTGCCAGCAGCCAGAGGGGTGGCTACACCTTC
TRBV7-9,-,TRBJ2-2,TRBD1,CASRQQGALTGELFF,TGTGCCAGCAGGCAACAGGGGGCCTTAACCGGGGAGCTGTTTTTT
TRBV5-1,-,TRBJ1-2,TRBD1,CASSDSLDRVAGYTF,TGCGCCAGCAGCGATTCATTGGACAGGGTAGCTGGCTACACCTTC
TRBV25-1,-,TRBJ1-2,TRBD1,CASSQGTGARKGYGYTF,TGTGCCAGCAGCCAAGGGACAGGGGCCCGGAAGGGATATGGCTACACCTTC
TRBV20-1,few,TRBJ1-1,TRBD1,CSAHPPGQGAGGEAFF,TGCAGTGCTCACCCCCCGGGACAGGGGGCTGGGGGTGAAGCTTTCTTT
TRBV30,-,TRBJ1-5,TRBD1,CAWSRPGQGSNQPQHF,TGTGCCTGGAGTCGCCCCGGACAGGGAAGCAATCAGCCCCAGCATTTT
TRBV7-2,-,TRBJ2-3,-,CASSLVGRVTDTQYF,TGTGCCAGCAGCTTAGTGGGCAGGGTTACAGATACGCAGTATTTT
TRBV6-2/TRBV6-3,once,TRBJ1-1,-,CASSWGYTEAFF,TGTGCCAGCAGCTGGGGATACACTGAAGCTTTCTTT
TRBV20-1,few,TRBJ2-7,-,CSARDMGKSYEQYF,TGCAGTGCTAGAGATATGGGAAAGAGCTACGAGCAGTACTTC
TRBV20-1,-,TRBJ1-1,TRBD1,CSAVQGANTEAFF,TGCAGTGCTGTACAGGGGGCAAACACTGAAGCTTTCTTT
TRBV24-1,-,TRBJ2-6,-,CATSDPGSGANVLTF,TGTGCCACCAGTGACCCAGGGTCTGGGGCCAACGTCCTGACTTTC
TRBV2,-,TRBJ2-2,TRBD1,CASSARTGGTRELFF,TGTGCCAGCAGTGCCCGGACAGGGGGCACCCGGGAGCTGTTTTTT
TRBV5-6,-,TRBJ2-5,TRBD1,CASSYIQGIQETQYF,TGTGCCAGCAGCTACATACAGGGGATCCAAGAGACCCAGTACTTC
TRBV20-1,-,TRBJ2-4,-,CSALRRGGRPAKNIQYF,TGCAGTGCTCTGCGGAGGGGGGGCCGTCCGGCCAAAAACATTCAGTACTTC
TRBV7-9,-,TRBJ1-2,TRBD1,CASRSTGAYGYTF,TGTGCCAGCCGCTCTACAGGGGCCTATGGCTACACCTTC
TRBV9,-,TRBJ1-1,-,CASSVRDGPYTEAFF,TGTGCCAGCAGCGTACGGGACGGCCCGTACACTGAAGCTTTCTTT
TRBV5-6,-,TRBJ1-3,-,CASSFDLSGNTIYF,TGTGCCAGCAGCTTCGATCTCTCTGGAAACACCATATATTTT
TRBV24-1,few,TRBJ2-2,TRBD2,CATSELRGAKNTGELFF,TGTGCCACCAGTGAGTTGCGGGGGGCGAAGAACACCGGGGAGCTGTTTTTT